One and the same sample provided the 18 T cell receptor beta chains below, sequenced in a study of blood T cells in healthy people across ages. Combining a sample-barcoded 5' primer with a J-beta primer mix, a second PCR ran for about 7 to 11 cycles. Each CDR3 protein is one row after TCRdb ran MiXCR on the 5' RACE reads. The profile covers 850,000 to 1,000,000 distinct CDR3 sequences, with 45% to 60% appearing a single time and about 20% taken by the ten largest. The specimen sequenced was blood. The receptors derive from a woman aged 60-75 years in good health.

The rearrangement links TRBV20-1 to TRBJ2-1; TRBD2 matches at 8 bases. Unmatched junction bases numbered 9, after V lost 5 bases and J lost 0 bases. Germline V gene data show CDR1 as DFQATT and CDR2 as SNEGSKA (reference sequence). CDR3 length: 16 residues. CDR3 protein: CSALGLAHVSYNEQFF. Here the CDR3 DNA reads TGCAGTGCTCTCGGACTAGCCCACGTCTCCTACAATGAGCAGTTCTTC.

This clonotype occurred a few times. The CDR3 here is CASSLWISGRDTYEQYF. CDR3 sequence (DNA): TGTGCCAGCAGTTTATGGATTAGCGGGAGGGATACCTACGAGCAGTACTTC. The chain links TRBV28 to TRBJ2-7, with 11 bases aligning to TRBD2. V lost 0 bases, J lost 2 bases, and 6 bases stayed unmatched. The V gene's germline CDR1 is MDHEN and CDR2 SYDVKM. The CDR3 consists of 17 residues.

This clonotype was counted between two and nine times. This chain uses TRBV6-5 with TRBJ2-5; 11 bases are shared with TRBD2. The end of the DNA is better explained by TRBJ2-7, so the J call may be wrong. In germline, CDR1 is MNHEY, CDR2 SVGAGI. The CDR3 length is 17 residues. CDR3 sequence reads: CASSYVGTLAGDYEQYF. The CDR3 bases are TGTGCCAGCAGTTATGTAGGTACACTAGCGGGGGACTACGAGCAGTACTTC.

V usage is TRBV18 and J usage is TRBJ2-7, with D possibly matching TRBD1 (6 bases). With the DNA end fitting TRBJ2-5 better, the J assignment may be wrong. The V gene's germline CDR1 is KGHSH and CDR2 LQKENI. There are 14 residues in the CDR3. The CDR3 coding sequence is TGTGCCAGCTCACCACCGCCGGTAGGGGGGACCCAGTACTTC. This translates into CASSPPPVGGTQYF.

This chain connects TRBV5-1 to TRBJ2-7; 9 positions match TRBD2. Germline V lookup: CDR1 SGHRS, CDR2 YFSETQ. V dropped 4 bases and J dropped 0; count of bases not matched to a gene: 14. This CDR3 contains 18 residues. The CDR3 loop reads CASSRGASGVPPSYEQYF. The CDR3 DNA reads as TGCGCCAGCAGCCGGGGCGCTAGCGGGGTACCACCCTCCTACGAGCAGTACTTC.

This clonotype was found many times. The chain uses TRBV28 and TRBJ1-5; D is possibly TRBD1 (5 bases). V gave up 7 bases and J gave up 4 bases, with 11 bases separating them. Germline V gene sequence: CDR1 MDHEN, CDR2 SYDVKM. There are 13 residues in the CDR3. The CDR3 loop is CASTTGGNQPQHF. The CDR3 bases are TGTGCCAGCACTACCGGGGGTAATCAGCCCCAGCATTTT. The entire variable domain, with the rest obtained from reference TRBV28 and TRBJ1-5, is as follows: DVKVTQSSRYLVKRTGEKVFLECVQDMDHENMFWYRQDPGLGLRLIYFSYDVKMKEKGDIPEGYSVSREKKERFSLILESASTNQTSMYLCASTTGGNQPQHFGDGTRLSIL.

The chain couples TRBV4-2 to TRBJ1-1; no clear D. The CDR3 runs 15 residues. Trimming left V 1 base short and J 11 bases short, with 20 bases between. CDR1 and CDR2 from the germline V gene are LGHNA and YNFKEQ. Written as DNA, the CDR3 is TGTGCCAGCAGCCAAGGATCTATCCACCCCGATCGGGCTTTCTTT. As protein: CASSQGSIHPDRAFF.

The CDR3 coding sequence is TGTGCCAGCAGTGACGAAACAGGGATGTTGTCTGGCTACACCTTC. Its translation: CASSDETGMLSGYTF. V and J are TRBV6-2 or TRBV6-3 and TRBJ1-2; perhaps TRBD1 as D (6 bases). This CDR3 spans 15 amino acids. Germline V gene data show CDR1 as MNHEY and CDR2 as SVGEGT. With 5 bases removed from V and 7 bases from J, the gap between germline ends came to 20 bases.

This chain links TRBV29-1 with TRBJ2-1, with 7 bases aligning to TRBD2. V lost 5 bases, J lost 10 bases, and 17 bases stayed unmatched. Germline CDR1 SQVTM, CDR2 ANQGSEA. The CDR3 spans 15 residues. Here the CDR3 DNA reads TGCAGCGTTTTGGGCCGGAATTGGCGGGAGCAGGAGCAGTTCTTC. It encodes CSVLGRNWREQEQFF.

This clonotype was seen a handful of times. The chain uses TRBV28 and TRBJ2-7; TRBD2 matches at 9 bases. The V segment lost 4 bases and the J segment 5 bases; nucleotides outside the gene matches: 6. Germline V lookup: CDR1 MDHEN, CDR2 SYDVKM. The CDR3 runs 14 residues. CDR3 amino acids: CASSSPGLAHEQYF. The CDR3 DNA follows: TGTGCCAGCAGTTCCCCGGGACTAGCCCACGAGCAGTACTTC.

The chain recombines TRBV10-3 with TRBJ2-1; D not certain. Deletions cut 4 bases from V and 13 bases from J, with 14 bases between. Germline-derived CDR1 and CDR2 are ENHRY and SYGVKD. This CDR3 is 12 amino acids long. The DNA for the CDR3 is TGTGCCATCAGTGGAGAGGCTAGAGGACAGTTCTTC. Encoded protein: CAISGEARGQFF.

The rearrangement uses TRBV2 and TRBJ1-2, with TRBD1 matching 7 bases. The CDR3 loop spans 13 amino acids. Germline V gene sequence: CDR1 SNHLY, CDR2 FYNNEI. J lost 5 bases, V lost 7 bases, and 7 bases had no gene match. The CDR3 DNA sequence: TGTGCCAGCAACCCGGGACAGAGATATGGCTACACCTTC. Protein: CASNPGQRYGYTF.

The V gene is TRBV20-1, the J gene TRBJ2-1; 9 bases agree with TRBD2. Germline loops: CDR1 DFQATT, CDR2 SNEGSKA (reference sequence). The CDR3 runs 17 residues. The junction had 20 bases not matched to a gene; V was cut back by 6 bases and J by 8 bases. The chain's CDR3 is CSAPGLAGKRKGDEQFF. Here the CDR3 DNA reads TGCAGTGCCCCGGGCCTAGCGGGAAAACGTAAGGGCGATGAGCAGTTCTTC.

This chain joins TRBV28 and TRBJ2-3; no definite D call. The CDR3 is 13 amino acids. Germline V gene lookup returns CDR1 MDHEN and CDR2 SYDVKM. V was clipped by 5 bases and J by 6 bases, with 12 bases between them. CDR3 amino acids: CASSPSPGDTQYF. The CDR3 DNA is TGTGCCAGCAGTCCCTCCCCCGGGGATACGCAGTATTTT.

This clonotype was seen only a few times. V usage is TRBV14 and J usage is TRBJ2-7, with D hard to call. This CDR3 is 13 amino acids long. The germline V gene has CDR1 SGHDN and CDR2 FVKESK. The V end lost 4 bases, the J end lost 4 bases, and 11 bases lay between the germline ends. Here the CDR3 DNA reads TGTGCCAGCAGCCTCCTCGGGCTGTACGAGCAGTACTTC. This translates into CASSLLGLYEQYF.

The chain couples TRBV20-1 to TRBJ1-2; no clear D gene. Germline V CDR1 and CDR2: DFQATT, SNEGSKA (reference sequence). This CDR3 is 11 amino acids long. Trimming stripped 5 bases from V and 7 bases from J, with 11 bases between. The DNA for the CDR3 is TGCAGTGCTCCTCTCAATGGTGGCTACACCTTC. Translating gives CSAPLNGGYTF.

The genes are TRBV20-1 and TRBJ2-4; D is possibly TRBD1 (6 bases). Trimming shortened V by 6 bases and J by 0 bases, and 18 bases separated the two germline ends. Per the germline V gene, CDR1 is DFQATT and CDR2 is SNEGSKA (reference sequence). The CDR3 contains 16 residues. CDR3 coding DNA: TGCAGTGCCCCAAAGGGTCAGGGGCTAGCCAAAAACATTCAGTACTTC. As protein: CSAPKGQGLAKNIQYF.

This clonotype was observed once. This chain joins TRBV20-1 and TRBJ2-7, with TRBD2 matching 8 bases. The CDR3 length is 15 residues. CDR1 is DFQATT, CDR2 SNEGSKA, per germline (reference sequence). J was trimmed by 2 bases and V by 0 bases; bases with no gene match: 6. The CDR3 loop reads CSARDSRAGAYEQYV. The CDR3 DNA follows: TGCAGTGCTAGAGATTCCCGAGCGGGAGCCTACGAGCAGTACGTC.